The source of this T cell receptor beta chain is a study of cytomegalovirus exposure and HLA in healthy donors. A remark on this clone: Its specificity is not known.

V lost 6 bases to trimming and J lost 6 bases; unmatched junction nucleotides: 4. Germline V gives CDR1 MNHEY, CDR2 SVGAGI. The CDR3 has 13 residues. Whole-study findings and limits: Usually a TCR sequence was rare, but some public TCRs were found in many donors.

Primers included in the PCR were 60 Vbeta and 13 Jbeta primers. Using immunoSEQ multiplex PCR, the repertoire was profiled, and TCRdb retains in-frame clones only, with some absent. The table shows 85,000 to 120,000 clones, with 63% occurring only once. This TCR was recovered from a human donor in good health. The chain employs TRBV6-5 and TRBJ2-1; TRBD1 matches 8 bases. The specimen sequenced was PBMCs. The CDR3 DNA reads TGTGCCAGCAGGGAGACAGGGGCCAATGAGCAGTTCTTC. Translated, it gives CASRETGANEQFF.